These 19 T cell receptor beta chains were sequenced from one sample in a study of T-cell memory formation after mild COVID-19. One entry per CDR3 protein results from TCRdb running MiXCR on the 5' RACE reads. The sample holds 300,000 to 350,000 distinct CDR3 sequences, approximately 19% seen once. The sequenced sample was PBMCs or a T cell subset sorted from them (not recorded which). Receptors were obtained from a man between 18 and 29 years old who had mild COVID-19 (a few samples of this study predate the infection). Cell type and time point are not known.

There are a few counts of this clonotype. The chain couples TRBV9 to TRBJ2-2, with no clear D. Germline CDR1 SGDLS, CDR2 YYNGEE. Trimming removed 0 bases at V and 1 base at J, with 4 bases between. CDR3 length: 14 residues. The CDR3 nucleotides are TGTGCCAGCAGCGTAGTGTGGAACACCGGGGAGCTGTTTTTT. This encodes CASSVVWNTGELFF.

This sequence joins TRBV7-6 and TRBJ2-7; D perhaps matches TRBD2 (5 bases). The CDR3 is 15 amino acids. V lost 1 base and J lost 0, with 10 bases in between. The germline gives CDR1 SGHVS, CDR2 FNYEAQ. The CDR3 reads CASSLVGGLSYEQYF. In nucleotides, the CDR3 is TGTGCCAGCAGCTTAGTGGGCGGGCTCTCCTACGAGCAGTACTTC.

This chain joins TRBV24-1 and TRBJ1-5; no clear D gene. The length of the CDR3 is 12 residues. CDR1 and CDR2 (germline): KGHDR, SFDVKD. Trimming left V 12 bases short and J 5 bases short, with 13 bases between. The CDR3, as DNA: TGTGCCGCCCAGCTGGGAGATCAGCCCCAGCATTTT. As protein: CAAQLGDQPQHF.

The J gene is TRBJ1-1, the V gene TRBV7-3, with TRBD1 identical over 7 bases. The CDR3 loop spans 15 amino acids. Germline V gene lookup returns CDR1 SGHTA and CDR2 FQGTGA. The J segment lost 4 bases and the V segment lost 4 bases, leaving 9 bases of the junction unmatched. The CDR3 DNA sequence: TGTGCCAGCAGCTCGACAGCAGGGGGTAGCACTGAAGCTTTCTTT. Amino acids: CASSSTAGGSTEAFF.

The chain combines TRBV3-1 with TRBJ1-2, with D possibly being TRBD1 (6 bases). Trimming took off 4 bases at V and 3 bases at J, with 15 bases between the two ends. The CDR3 sequence is 15 residues long. CDR1 is LGHDT and CDR2 is YNNKEL in the germline V gene (reference sequence). CDR3 protein: CASSLSDSRHYGYTF. The CDR3 nucleotides read TGTGCCAGCAGCCTATCGGACAGTCGACACTATGGCTACACCTTC.

This clonotype was seen a handful of times. The chain carries TRBV4-3 and TRBJ2-5; 9 bases are shared with TRBD1. Germline V gives CDR1 LGHNA, CDR2 YSLEER. Trimming at V came to 2 bases and at J to 5 bases, leaving 6 bases not matched to a gene. The CDR3 is 15 amino acids. In nucleotides, the CDR3 is TGCGCCAGCAGCCAACGGGGACAGGGTGCGGAGACCCAGTACTTC. Its translation is CASSQRGQGAETQYF.

The V call is TRBV6-1, the J call TRBJ2-7, with TRBD1 matching 9 bases. The CDR3 spans 13 residues. Germline CDR1 MNHNS, CDR2 SASEGT. J gave up 0 bases and V 6 bases, and 0 bases lay outside the gene matches. CDR3 protein: CASRGQGSYEQYV. CDR3 coding DNA: TGTGCCAGCAGGGGACAGGGCTCCTACGAGCAGTACGTC.

The rearrangement links TRBV20-1 to TRBJ1-2; 7 bases are shared with TRBD1. Germline trimming cut 6 bases from V and 4 bases from J; bases unmatched to any gene: 8. The CDR3 spans 13 residues. Germline lookup yields CDR1 DFQATT and CDR2 SNEGSKA (reference sequence). CDR3 loop: CSALRGTLYGYTF. The CDR3 bases are TGCAGTGCCCTCAGGGGGACTCTCTATGGCTACACCTTC.

This clonotype showed up just once. The junction departs from the called germline gene at one end, perhaps through a read error. The chain recombines TRBV7-7 with TRBJ1-1; tentative D call: TRBD1 (6 bases). Germline lookup yields CDR1 SSHAT and CDR2 FNYEAQ (reference sequence). The CDR3 has 15 residues. The CDR3 DNA is TGTGCTAGCAGCACGATACAGGGCCCGGAGACTGAAGCTTTCTTT. Protein product: CASSTIQGPETEAFF.

This sequence joins TRBV2 and TRBJ2-7; TRBD1 aligns across 10 bases. This CDR3 comprises 15 residues. With V trimmed by 6 bases and J by 1 base, 6 bases remained unmatched. Germline V gene data show CDR1 as SNHLY and CDR2 as FYNNEI. In DNA form, the CDR3 reads TGTGCCAGCAGCTTCGGGGACAGGGGATCCTACGAGCAGTACTTC. It specifies CASSFGDRGSYEQYF. Complete variable domain (other parts from reference TRBV2 and TRBJ2-7): EPEVTQTPSHQVTQMGQEVILRCVPISNHLYFYWYRQILGQKVEFLVSFYNNEISEKSEIFDDQFSVERPDGSNFTLKIRSTKLEDSAMYFCASSFGDRGSYEQYFGPGTRLTVT.

This clonotype was detected many times. This may be a read error: a much more frequent sequence differs by one nucleotide. The chain uses TRBV4-1 and TRBJ2-1, with 8 bases aligning to TRBD2. The CDR3 has 15 residues. Germline-derived CDR1 and CDR2 are MGHRA and YSYEKL. V shed 0 bases, J shed 9 bases, and the junction held 7 bases outside the gene matches. CDR3 residues: CASSQESGGAGEQFF. CDR3 sequence (DNA): TGCGCCAGCAGCCAAGAGTCCGGGGGGGCCGGTGAGCAGTTCTTC.

The chain recombines TRBV7-9 with TRBJ2-5; 9 positions match TRBD2. The V gene's germline CDR1 is SEHNR and CDR2 FQNEAQ (reference sequence). Losses at the gene ends were 1 base for V and 1 base for J; bases not matched to a gene: 4. The CDR3 runs 16 residues. The CDR3 DNA reads TGTGCCAGCAGCTTAGGCGGGGGGGATCGCCAAGAGACCCAGTACTTC. Encoded protein: CASSLGGGDRQETQYF.

Only a few counts were recorded for this clonotype. The chain employs TRBV4-3 and TRBJ1-3; D remains unclear. Germline values: CDR1 LGHNA, CDR2 YSLEER. This CDR3 has 15 amino acids. V was clipped by 4 bases and J by 2 bases, with 12 bases between them. CDR3 loop: CASSPGDGAGNTIYF. In nucleotides, the CDR3 is TGCGCCAGCAGCCCCGGAGATGGGGCTGGAAACACCATATATTTT.

Concerning this clonotype: A junction end diverges from the germline sequence, so it may reflect a read error. The chain uses TRBV7-7 and TRBJ2-5, with D unresolved. The CDR3 is 15 residues long. Per the germline V gene, CDR1 is SSHAT and CDR2 is FNYEAQ (reference sequence). The CDR3 region has the DNA TGTGCTAGCAGCAGAAATCCGGGTCAGCAAGAGACCCAGTACTTC. Amino acid sequence: CASSRNPGQQETQYF.

In its sample, this clonotype was seen many times. The V call is TRBV5-6, the J call TRBJ2-4; TRBD1 agrees at 8 bases. The CDR3 loop spans 13 amino acids. J gave up 7 bases and V 0 bases, and 0 bases lay outside the gene matches. Germline lookup yields CDR1 SGHDT and CDR2 YYEEEE. CDR3: CASSLGQGNIQYF. As DNA, the CDR3 is TGTGCCAGCAGCTTGGGACAGGGGAACATTCAGTACTTC.

V usage is TRBV25-1 and J usage is TRBJ2-7; D remains ambiguous. V was cut by 1 base and J by 4 bases, with 17 bases left in between. Germline V CDR1 and CDR2: MGHDK, SYGVNS. The CDR3 runs 16 residues. CDR3 sequence reads: CASSEWIAVRSYEQYV. The CDR3 nucleotides read TGTGCCAGCAGTGAATGGATAGCCGTAAGGTCGTACGAGCAGTACGTC.

CDR3 protein: CASGGDSGSPLHF. CDR3 coding DNA: TGCGCCAGCGGGGGCGACAGTGGATCACCCCTCCACTTT. V gene TRBV5-1 combines with J gene TRBJ1-6; perhaps TRBD1 as D (6 bases). V shed 7 bases and J shed 10 bases, with 15 bases lying between them. This CDR3 has 13 residues. Germline CDR1 and CDR2: SGHRS and YFSETQ.

The chain has TRBV6-6 and TRBJ1-1; the match to TRBD1 covers 9 bases. This CDR3 is built from 17 residues. J lost 1 base, V lost 0 bases, and 6 bases had no gene match. Germline V CDR1 and CDR2: MNHNY, SVGAGI (reference sequence). The CDR3 coding sequence is TGTGCCAGCAGTTACTCGGGGCCGGGACAGGGGAACACTGAAGCTTTCTTT. Amino acid sequence: CASSYSGPGQGNTEAFF.

This clonotype was seen ten or more times. The genes are TRBV7-2 and TRBJ1-2; D gene ambiguous. The V gene lost 3 bases and the J gene lost 2 bases, with 16 bases spanning the gap. Germline CDR1 is SGHTA and CDR2 is FQGNSA. The CDR3 is 16 residues long. The CDR3 loop reads CASSFAVRGNNYGYTF. The CDR3 DNA is TGTGCCAGCAGCTTCGCAGTTCGAGGAAACAACTATGGCTACACCTTC.